This record looks at one T cell receptor beta chain sequence and its context. Its antigen is undetermined. The sample belongs to a study of cytomegalovirus exposure and HLA in healthy donors. About the research overall: Samples from HLA-typed donors yielded about 85 million unique TCRs in an early data release. Study-level results: The authors listed 150 to 200 TCR beta chains as cytomegalovirus-associated. Accounts indicate the classifier identified cytomegalovirus status with strong specificity and sensitivity.

Trimming took off 7 bases at V and 5 bases at J, with 17 bases between the two ends. The CDR3 is made up of 14 amino acids. CDR1 SGHAT and CDR2 FQNNGV come from the germline V gene. Each donor was healthy, and each was a bone marrow donor. Vbeta (60) and Jbeta (13) primers were used in the PCR. The protocol was immunoSEQ multiplex PCR, while the TCRdb copy is restricted to in-frame clones and leaves out a portion. This table has about 160,000 clones, under 80% appearing once. Material for sequencing was PBMCs. The sequence was obtained from a female donor in good health and CMV-seronegative. This sequence joins TRBV11-2 and TRBJ1-2, with D perhaps matching TRBD1 (5 bases). This chain's CDR3 is CASTSGGHYYGYTF. CDR3 in DNA: TGTGCCAGCACCTCGGGTGGACACTATTATGGCTACACCTTC.